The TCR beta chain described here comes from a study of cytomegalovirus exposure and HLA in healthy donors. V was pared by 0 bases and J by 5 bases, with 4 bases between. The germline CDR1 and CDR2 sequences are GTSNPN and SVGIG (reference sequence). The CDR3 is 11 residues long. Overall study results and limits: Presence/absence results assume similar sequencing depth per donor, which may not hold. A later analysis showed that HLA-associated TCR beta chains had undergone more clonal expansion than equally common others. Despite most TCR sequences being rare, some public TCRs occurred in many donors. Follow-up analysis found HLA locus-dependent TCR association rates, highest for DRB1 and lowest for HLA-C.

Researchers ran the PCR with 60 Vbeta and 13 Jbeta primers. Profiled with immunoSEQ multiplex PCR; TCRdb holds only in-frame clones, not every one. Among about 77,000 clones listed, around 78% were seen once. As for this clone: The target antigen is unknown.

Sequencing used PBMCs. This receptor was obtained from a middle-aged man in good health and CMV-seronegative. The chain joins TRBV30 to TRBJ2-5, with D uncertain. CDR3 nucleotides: TGTGCCTGGAGTGTCTCGGAGACCCAGTACTTC. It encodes CAWSVSETQYF.